There are many counts of the clone carrying this T cell receptor (beta chain). The sequenced template was RNA, covering the TCR beta CDR3 region. HTBI primers primed a first-round RT-PCR, and a second-round multiplex PCR followed. TCRdb independently ran MiXCR on the multiplex PCR reads; one entry per CDR3 protein. The data contain about 590,000 distinct CDR3 sequences, 39% of them seen just once; the ten biggest clones take up about 4%. These data belong to a study of Graves' ophthalmopathy and Graves' hyperthyroidism. Germline V gene sequence: CDR1 SNHLY, CDR2 FYNNEI. The CDR3 totals 13 residues. Trimming cost V 8 bases and J 3 bases, with 13 bases left between them.

This clonotype was obtained from an adult man with Graves' hyperthyroidism. Sequences were obtained from peripheral blood or thyroid tissue (not recorded which). This rearrangement joins TRBV2 to TRBJ1-2; no clear D gene. CDR3 sequence reads: CASLEGSDYGYTF. CDR3 DNA: TGTGCCAGCCTGGAGGGTAGTGACTATGGCTACACCTTC.